Sequencing of this TCR beta chain was carried out in a study of blood T cell repertoires in COVID-19. Whole-study context: PBMCs, B-cell-depleted T cells, or T cells were the source of the cDNA or gDNA that made up the material.

Per germline, CDR1 MNHEY and CDR2 SMNVEV (reference sequence). The germline V and J ends were trimmed by 4 bases and 1 base, with 7 bases remaining between them. This CDR3 comprises 13 residues. Original processing methods: Amplification of reference gene primers was used by the study to estimate nucleated cell counts. Assay: immunoSEQ multiplex PCR; the TCRdb copy retains only in-frame clones and omits some. Clone size and V and J calls were adopted from that table, with D and trimming inferred from the DNA. The repertoire includes approximately 530,000 clones, about 89% of them detected once, and about 8% sits in the top ten. The Seattle patients, enrolled during active infection, were followed longitudinally.

The chain employs TRBV27 and TRBJ1-1; D is unclear. The sample consisted of peripheral blood. The source is a woman aged 45 to 65 with COVID-19, enrolled during active disease. This chain's CDR3 is CASSSRQNTEAFF. CDR3 nucleotides: TGTGCCAGCAGTTCAAGACAGAACACTGAAGCTTTCTTT.